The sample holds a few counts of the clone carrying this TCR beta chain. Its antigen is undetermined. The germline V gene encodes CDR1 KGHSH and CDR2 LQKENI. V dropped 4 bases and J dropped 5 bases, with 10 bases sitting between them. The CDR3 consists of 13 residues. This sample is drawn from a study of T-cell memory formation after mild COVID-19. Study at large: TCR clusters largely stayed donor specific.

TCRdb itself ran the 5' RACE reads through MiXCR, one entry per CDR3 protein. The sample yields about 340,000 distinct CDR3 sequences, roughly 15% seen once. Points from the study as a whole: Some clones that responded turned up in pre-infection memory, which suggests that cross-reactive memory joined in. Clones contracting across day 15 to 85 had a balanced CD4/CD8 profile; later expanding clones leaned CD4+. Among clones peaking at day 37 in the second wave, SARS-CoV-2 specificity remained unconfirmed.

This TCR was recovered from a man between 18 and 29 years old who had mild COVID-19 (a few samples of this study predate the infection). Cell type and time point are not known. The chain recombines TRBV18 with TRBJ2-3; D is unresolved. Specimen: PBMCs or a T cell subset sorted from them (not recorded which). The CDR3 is CASSRDVEDTQYF. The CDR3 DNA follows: TGTGCCAGCTCACGCGATGTTGAAGATACGCAGTATTTT.